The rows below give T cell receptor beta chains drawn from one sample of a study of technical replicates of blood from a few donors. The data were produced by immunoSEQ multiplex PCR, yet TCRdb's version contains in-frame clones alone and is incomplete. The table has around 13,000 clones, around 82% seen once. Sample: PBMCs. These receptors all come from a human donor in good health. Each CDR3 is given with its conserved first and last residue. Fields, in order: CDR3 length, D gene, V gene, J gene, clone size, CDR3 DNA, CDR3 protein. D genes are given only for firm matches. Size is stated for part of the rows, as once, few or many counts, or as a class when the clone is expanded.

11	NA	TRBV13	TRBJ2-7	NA	TGTGCCAGCAGCCCATCCTACGAGCAGTACTTC	CASSPSYEQYF
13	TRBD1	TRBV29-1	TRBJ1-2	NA	TGCAGCGCTGCGGACAGGGGGCTCGATGGCTACACCTTC	CSAADRGLDGYTF
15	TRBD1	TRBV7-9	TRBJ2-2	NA	TGTGCCAGCAGCCTCGGGACAGGGAACACCGGGGAGCTGTTTTTT	CASSLGTGNTGELFF
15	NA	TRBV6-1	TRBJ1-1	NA	TGTGCCAGCAGTGGATCGAGACAGGTGAACACTGAAGCTTTCTTT	CASSGSRQVNTEAFF
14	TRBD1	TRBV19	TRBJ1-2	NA	TGTGCCAGTAGTATCGACAGGGTGGCGTATGGCTACACCTTC	CASSIDRVAYGYTF
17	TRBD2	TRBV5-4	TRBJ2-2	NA	TGTGCCAGCAGCAAAACCGGGACTAGCGACGGGGCCGGGGAGCTGTTTTTT	CASSKTGTSDGAGELFF
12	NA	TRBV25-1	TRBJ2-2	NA	TGTGCCAGCACCGCGAACACCGGGGAGCTGTTTTTT	CASTANTGELFF
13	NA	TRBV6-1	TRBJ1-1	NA	TGTGCCAGCACCATTACGGGAAACACTGAAGCTTTCTTT	CASTITGNTEAFF
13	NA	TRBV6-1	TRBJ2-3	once	TGTGCCACAAACGAGGGGGTCACAGATACGCAGTATTTT	CATNEGVTDTQYF
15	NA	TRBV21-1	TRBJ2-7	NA	TGTGCCAGCAGCCCACCCGGGGAGACAGGGGGCGAGCAGTACTTC	CASSPPGETGGEQYF
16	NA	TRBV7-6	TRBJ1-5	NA	TGTGCCAGCAGCTTAGAAGGGGGTGGTGGCAATCAGCCCCAGCATTTT	CASSLEGGGGNQPQHF
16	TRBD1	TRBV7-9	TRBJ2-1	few	TGTGCCAGCAGCCCCCCCCGGACAGGGTTTTACAATGAGCAGTTCTTC	CASSPPRTGFYNEQFF
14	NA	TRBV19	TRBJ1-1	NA	TGTGCCAGTAGTATGTGGGGAGGGGACACTGAAGCTTTCTTT	CASSMWGGDTEAFF
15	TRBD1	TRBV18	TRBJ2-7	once	TGTGCCAGCTCAACCGGGACAGGGGGCATCGGCGAGCAGTACTTC	CASSTGTGGIGEQYF
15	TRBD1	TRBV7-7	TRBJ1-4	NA	TGTGCCAGCAGCCCCACAGGGGCAACTAATGAAAAACTGTTTTTT	CASSPTGATNEKLFF
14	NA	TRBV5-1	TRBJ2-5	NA	TGCGCCAGCAGCTTGGAGCCTAGAGGAGAGACCCAGTACTTC	CASSLEPRGETQYF
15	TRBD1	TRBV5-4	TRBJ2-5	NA	TGTGCCAGCAGCTTGAGGACAGGGAAGGCGGAGACCCAGTACTTC	CASSLRTGKAETQYF
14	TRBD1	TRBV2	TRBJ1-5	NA	TGTGCCAGCACAGGGGGCGGGGGCAATCAGCCCCAGCATTTT	CASTGGGGNQPQHF
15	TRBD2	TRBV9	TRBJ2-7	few	TGTGCCAGCAGCGTAGATGGTAGCGGGACCTACGAGCAGTACTTC	CASSVDGSGTYEQYF
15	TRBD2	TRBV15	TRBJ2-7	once	TGTGCCACCAGCAGAAGCGGGAGGTACTCCTACGAGCAGTACTTC	CATSRSGRYSYEQYF